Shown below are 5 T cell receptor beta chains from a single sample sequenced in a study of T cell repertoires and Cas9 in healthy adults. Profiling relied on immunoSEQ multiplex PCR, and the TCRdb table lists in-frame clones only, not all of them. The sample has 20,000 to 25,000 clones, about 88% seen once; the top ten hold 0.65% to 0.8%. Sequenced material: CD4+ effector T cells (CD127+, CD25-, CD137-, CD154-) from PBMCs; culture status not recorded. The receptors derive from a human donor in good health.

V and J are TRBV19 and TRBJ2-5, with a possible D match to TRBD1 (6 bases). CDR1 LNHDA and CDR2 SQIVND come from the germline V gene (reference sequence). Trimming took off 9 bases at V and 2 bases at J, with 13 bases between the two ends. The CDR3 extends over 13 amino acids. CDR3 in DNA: TGTGCCAGCGCTTCCACAGGGCAAGAGACCCAGTACTTC. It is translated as CASASTGQETQYF. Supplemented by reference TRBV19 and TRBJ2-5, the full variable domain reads DGGITQSPKYLFRKEGQNVTLSCEQNLNHDAMYWYRQDPGQGLRLIYYSQIVNDFQKGDIAEGYSVSREKKESFPLTVTSAQKNPTAFYLCASASTGQETQYFGPGTRLLVL.

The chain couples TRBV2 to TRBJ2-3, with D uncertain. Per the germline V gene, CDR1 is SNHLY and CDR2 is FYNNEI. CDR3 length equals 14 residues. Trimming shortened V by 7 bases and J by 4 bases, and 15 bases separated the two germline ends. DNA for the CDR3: TGTGCCAGCATGTTGAAAGGGTTCGCAGATACGCAGTATTTT. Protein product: CASMLKGFADTQYF. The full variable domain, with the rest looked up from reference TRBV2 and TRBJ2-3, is EPEVTQTPSHQVTQMGQEVILRCVPISNHLYFYWYRQILGQKVEFLVSFYNNEISEKSEIFDDQFSVERPDGSNFTLKIRSTKLEDSAMYFCASMLKGFADTQYFGPGTRLTVL.

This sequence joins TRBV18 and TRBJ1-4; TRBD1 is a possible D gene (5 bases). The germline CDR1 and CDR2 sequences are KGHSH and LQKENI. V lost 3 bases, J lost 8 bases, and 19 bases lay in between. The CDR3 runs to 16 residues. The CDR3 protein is CASSPLTTRRGEKLFF. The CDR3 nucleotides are TGTGCCAGCTCACCCCTGACGACCAGAAGGGGCGAAAAACTGTTTTTT.

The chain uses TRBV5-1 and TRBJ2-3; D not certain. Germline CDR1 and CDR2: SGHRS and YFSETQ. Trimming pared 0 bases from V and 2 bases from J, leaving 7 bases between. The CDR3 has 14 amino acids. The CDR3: CASSLDLNTDTQYF. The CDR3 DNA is TGCGCCAGCAGCTTGGACTTAAACACAGATACGCAGTATTTT.

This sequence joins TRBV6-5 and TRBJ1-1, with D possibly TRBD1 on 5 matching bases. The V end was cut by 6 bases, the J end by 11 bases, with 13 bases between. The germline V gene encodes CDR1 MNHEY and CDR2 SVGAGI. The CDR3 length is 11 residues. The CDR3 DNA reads TGTGCCAGCAGCCGAGAGGGGCCGGCTTTCTTT. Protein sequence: CASSREGPAFF.